The 14 T cell receptor beta chains below all came from one sample that was sequenced in a study of shared clonotypes between healthy human individuals. Some clones are missing from TCRdb's copy, which holds only in-frame ones; the method was immunoSEQ multiplex PCR. Here the sample spans roughly 2,300,000 clones, roughly 90% being singletons. Sequencing was done on a sample of naive CD4+ T cells from PBMCs. The subset here: CD45RA+ positively selected. These TCRs come from a man aged 18 to 29 in good health. Some clones in this sample may be carry-over from other donors' samples.

This chain uses TRBV6-1 with TRBJ1-5, with 7 nucleotides matching TRBD1. V was pared by 6 bases and J by 7 bases, with 9 bases of the junction left unmatched. This CDR3 comprises 14 residues. Germline assignment: CDR1 MNHNS and CDR2 SASEGT. The CDR3 loop reads CASRGRGRDQPQHF. The CDR3 DNA is TGTGCCAGCAGGGGCAGGGGGAGGGACCAGCCCCAGCATTTT.

This chain uses TRBV11-2 with TRBJ2-7; the match to TRBD1 covers 7 bases. The CDR3 covers 15 residues. Germline CDR1 SGHAT, CDR2 FQNNGV. V lost 5 bases and J lost 3; bases outside the gene matches: 10. The CDR3: CASSAGQALIYEQYF. The CDR3 DNA reads TGTGCCAGCAGCGCTGGACAGGCCCTTATCTACGAGCAGTACTTC.

The V call is TRBV19, the J call TRBJ1-1; 7 nucleotides match TRBD1. The length of the CDR3 is 14 residues. Unmatched junction bases numbered 6, after V lost 3 bases and J lost 5 bases. From germline, CDR1 is LNHDA and CDR2 SQIVND (reference sequence). The chain's CDR3 is CASSIRQGWTEAFF. The CDR3 nucleotides are TGTGCCAGTAGTATTAGACAGGGTTGGACTGAAGCTTTCTTT. Full variable domain (rest looked up from reference TRBV19 and TRBJ1-1): DGGITQSPKYLFRKEGQNVTLSCEQNLNHDAMYWYRQDPGQGLRLIYYSQIVNDFQKGDIAEGYSVSREKKESFPLTVTSAQKNPTAFYLCASSIRQGWTEAFFGQGTRLTVV.

Notes on this clone: Other DNA variants within this sample encode the same CDR3. This chain joins TRBV5-1 and TRBJ2-7; 10 bases fit TRBD1. CDR3 length: 13 residues. The junction had 3 bases not matched to a gene; V was cut back by 3 bases and J by 6 bases. CDR1 is SGHRS, CDR2 YFSETQ, per germline. The CDR3: CASSYGQGGEQYF. The CDR3 nucleotides read TGCGCCAGCAGCTACGGACAGGGGGGCGAGCAGTACTTC.

This clone is a singleton in its sample. The chain uses TRBV9 and TRBJ1-3, with D possibly being TRBD1 (5 bases). The CDR3 has 14 amino acids. CDR1 and CDR2 from the germline V gene are SGDLS and YYNGEE. V shed 3 bases and J shed 2 bases, with 9 bases lying between them. Written as DNA, the CDR3 is TGTGCCAGCAGCGGCGGGGGTGCTGGAAACACCATATATTTT. This encodes CASSGGGAGNTIYF.

The V call is TRBV6-5, the J call TRBJ2-2; D unclear. The germline V gene encodes CDR1 MNHEY and CDR2 SVGAGI. The germline V and J ends were trimmed by 4 bases and 4 bases, with 13 bases remaining between them. The CDR3 spans 15 residues. CDR3 loop: CASSSPPDRTGELFF. The DNA for the CDR3 is TGTGCCAGCAGTTCGCCACCCGACCGCACCGGGGAGCTGTTTTTT.

In DNA, the CDR3 is TGTGCCAGCAGCTTATCTAGCGGGAGTGCTGAGCAGTTCTTC. It codes for CASSLSSGSAEQFF. The chain carries TRBV7-9 and TRBJ2-1; 10 bases line up with TRBD2. The CDR3 extends over 14 amino acids. Germline loops: CDR1 SEHNR, CDR2 FQNEAQ (reference sequence). V was clipped by 2 bases and J by 9 bases; unmatched bases: 4.

The rearrangement joins TRBV27 to TRBJ1-4; D gene uncertain. The germline V gene has CDR1 MNHEY and CDR2 SMNVEV (reference sequence). V gave up 2 bases and J gave up 0 bases, with 7 bases separating them. The CDR3 covers 15 residues. This CDR3 is CASSLIAATNEKLFF. The CDR3 coding sequence is TGTGCCAGCAGTTTAATAGCGGCAACTAATGAAAAACTGTTTTTT.

The CDR3 coding sequence is TGTGCCAGTAGTAGAACCTTGAGACAGACTAACTATGGCTACACCTTC. It translates to CASSRTLRQTNYGYTF. The chain recombines TRBV19 with TRBJ1-2, with D perhaps matching TRBD1 (5 bases). The V and J ends lost 4 bases and 0 bases respectively, with 15 bases between them. Germline V gives CDR1 LNHDA, CDR2 SQIVND (reference sequence). The CDR3 covers 16 residues.

V gene TRBV2 combines with J gene TRBJ2-7; 11 bases map to TRBD2. The J segment lost 0 bases and the V segment lost 4 bases, leaving 5 bases of the junction unmatched. The germline CDR1 and CDR2 sequences are SNHLY and FYNNEI. The CDR3 consists of 16 residues. The CDR3 sequence: CASSGATSGNSYEQYF. The CDR3 DNA reads as TGTGCCAGCAGTGGGGCGACTAGCGGGAACTCCTACGAGCAGTACTTC.

This chain uses TRBV29-1 with TRBJ2-5, with TRBD2 as a possible D gene (5 bases). This CDR3 has 12 residues. CDR1 is SQVTM, CDR2 ANQGSEA, per germline. V was cut by 2 bases and J by 5 bases, with 9 bases left in between. Here the CDR3 DNA reads TGCAGCGTTGAAACTAGGGTGGAGACCCAGTACTTC. This sequence encodes CSVETRVETQYF.

The CDR3 DNA follows: TGTGCCAGCGGCGGAGGGACAGGGGCATCAGAGACCCAGTACTTC. This sequence encodes CASGGGTGASETQYF. This chain joins TRBV14 and TRBJ2-5, with 10 bases matching TRBD1. The junction had 10 bases not matched to a gene; V was cut back by 8 bases and J by 4 bases. The CDR3 consists of 15 residues. Germline CDR1 and CDR2: SGHDN and FVKESK.

This clone was counted once. The rearrangement joins TRBV19 to TRBJ1-3; D might be TRBD1 (6 bases). Trimming pared 6 bases from V and 0 bases from J, leaving 18 bases between. Per germline, CDR1 LNHDA and CDR2 SQIVND (reference sequence). The CDR3 covers 17 residues. The CDR3 reads CASRPRLLTGSGNTIYF. DNA of the CDR3: TGTGCCAGTAGACCACGACTTTTGACAGGCTCTGGAAACACCATATATTTT.

J is TRBJ2-1 and V is TRBV11-1; D is ambiguous. The CDR3 sequence is 14 residues long. The germline gives CDR1 SGHAT, CDR2 FQDESV (reference sequence). Trimming pared 3 bases from V and 8 bases from J, leaving 14 bases between. CDR3 sequence (DNA): TGTGCCAGCAGCTTTGATGGCGCGTCCGATGAGCAGTTCTTC. Translated: CASSFDGASDEQFF.